Below are 16 T cell receptor beta chains sequenced from a single sample in a study of blood T cell repertoires in COVID-19. Assay: immunoSEQ multiplex PCR; the TCRdb copy retains only in-frame clones and omits some. Among about 210,000 clones listed, around four fifths were seen once. The sample consisted of PBMCs or T cells enriched from blood (not recorded which). These receptors were taken from a man aged 35 to 55 who had recovered from COVID-19.

V and J are TRBV20-1 and TRBJ1-3; D might be TRBD1 (6 bases). The germline CDR1 and CDR2 sequences are DFQATT and SNEGSKA (reference sequence). V lost 3 bases and J lost 2, with 14 bases in between. The length of the CDR3 is 15 residues. CDR3 bases: TGCAGTGCTAGTTTATCGGGGGGCGCTGGAAACACCATATATTTT. It specifies CSASLSGGAGNTIYF.

The CDR3 loop reads CASSPIRQGSTGELFF. In DNA, the CDR3 is TGTGCCAGCTCACCCATCCGACAGGGGAGCACCGGGGAGCTGTTTTTT. The J gene is TRBJ2-2, the V gene TRBV18; 8 positions match TRBD1. This CDR3 has 16 residues. V lost 3 bases and J lost 4; bases outside the gene matches: 7. Germline-derived CDR1 and CDR2 are KGHSH and LQKENI.

The CDR3 nucleotides are TGTGCCAGCAGCTGGGGGGACGTCTCCTACGAGCAGTACTTC. Residues: CASSWGDVSYEQYF. The chain has TRBV7-9 and TRBJ2-7; D might be TRBD2 (6 bases). The germline V and J ends were trimmed by 4 bases and 0 bases, with 10 bases remaining between them. The CDR3 covers 14 residues. Looked up from germline, CDR1 is SEHNR and CDR2 is FQNEAQ (reference sequence).

V and J are TRBV3-1 (or the pseudogene TRBV3-2) and TRBJ2-7; 8 bases agree with TRBD1. J was trimmed by 1 base and V by 4 bases; bases with no gene match: 12. The CDR3 spans 17 residues. CDR1 is LGHDT, CDR2 YNNKEL, per germline (reference sequence). The CDR3 nucleotides read TGTGCCAGCAGCCCCCAGGGGGCTAGCCGACGGTCCTACGAGCAGTACTTC. Translated: CASSPQGASRRSYEQYF.

This chain's CDR3 is CASSLDRGGTYEQYF. The DNA for the CDR3 is TGTGCCAGCTCACTAGACAGGGGTGGAACCTACGAGCAGTACTTC. The chain carries TRBV18 and TRBJ2-7, with 8 positions matching TRBD1. Losses at the gene ends were 4 bases for V and 2 bases for J; bases not matched to a gene: 7. This CDR3 spans 15 amino acids. Germline assignment: CDR1 KGHSH and CDR2 LQKENI.

The CDR3 DNA follows: TGTGCCAGCAGCGGGGGAGGAGGCTACACCTTC. Amino acids: CASSGGGGYTF. The genes are TRBV7-3 and TRBJ1-2, with a possible D match to TRBD1 (5 bases). The CDR3 loop spans 11 amino acids. Between the trimmed V and J ends, which lost 5 bases and 8 bases, there was a span of 9 bases. CDR1 is SGHTA and CDR2 is FQGTGA in the germline V gene.

V and J are TRBV6-5 and TRBJ2-3; 9 bases fit TRBD1. V gave up 7 bases and J gave up 4 bases; unmatched junction bases: 6. Looked up from germline, CDR1 is MNHEY and CDR2 is SVGAGI. The length of the CDR3 is 14 residues. The CDR3 spells CASKPGQGSDTQYF. CDR3 DNA: TGTGCCAGCAAACCGGGACAGGGATCAGATACGCAGTATTTT.

The rearrangement uses TRBV5-1 and TRBJ1-1; tentatively, D is TRBD1 (6 bases). This CDR3 has 15 residues. The V and J ends lost 1 base and 5 bases respectively, with 15 bases between them. Germline assignment: CDR1 SGHRS and CDR2 YFSETQ. The CDR3 here is CASSLSQGQGTEAFF. CDR3 DNA sequence: TGCGCCAGCAGCTTGTCTCAGGGACAAGGGACTGAAGCTTTCTTT.

The chain carries TRBV27 and TRBJ1-4; 10 positions agree with TRBD1. Germline V gene lookup returns CDR1 MNHEY and CDR2 SMNVEV (reference sequence). The CDR3 length is 17 residues. The V segment lost 2 bases and the J segment 8 bases; nucleotides outside the gene matches: 11. The CDR3 spells CASSLKRLGQGGEKLFF. The DNA for the CDR3 is TGTGCCAGCAGTTTAAAGCGTTTAGGACAGGGGGGAGAAAAACTGTTTTTT.

The chain links TRBV11-2 to TRBJ1-2, with 9 bases aligning to TRBD1. The CDR3 runs 17 residues. Trimming took 5 bases from V and 4 from J; bases not matched to a gene: 14. The germline V gene encodes CDR1 SGHAT and CDR2 FQNNGV. The CDR3 loop reads CASSPYVTGQGGYGYTF. The DNA for the CDR3 is TGTGCCAGCAGCCCCTACGTTACGGGACAGGGAGGCTATGGCTACACCTTC.

This clone occurred a few times. The V and J genes are TRBV7-9 and TRBJ1-6; perhaps TRBD1 as D (6 bases). V lost 4 bases to trimming and J lost 8 bases, with 6 bases between them. CDR1 is SEHNR and CDR2 is FQNEAQ in the germline V gene (reference sequence). The CDR3 is 12 amino acids. CDR3 DNA: TGTGCCAGCAGCTCAGGGGATTCACCCCTCCACTTT. Amino acid sequence: CASSSGDSPLHF. The entire variable domain, with the rest obtained from reference TRBV7-9 and TRBJ1-6, is as follows: DTGVSQNPRHKITKRGQNVTFRCDPISEHNRLYWYRQTLGQGPEFLTYFQNEAQLEKSRLLSDRFSAERPKGSFSTLEIQRTEQGDSAMYLCASSSGDSPLHFGNGTRLTVT.

This chain connects TRBV11-2 to TRBJ2-7; TRBD1 aligns across 10 bases. There are 14 residues in the CDR3. The V segment lost 6 bases and the J segment 7 bases; nucleotides outside the gene matches: 9. The germline CDR1 and CDR2 sequences are SGHAT and FQNNGV. CDR3 sequence (DNA): TGTGCCAGCAGAACCGGGACAGGGGCTAGGGAGCAGTACTTC. Protein sequence: CASRTGTGAREQYF.

The chain links TRBV27 to TRBJ2-2, with 11 positions matching TRBD2. The J segment lost 2 bases and the V segment lost 6 bases, leaving 5 bases of the junction unmatched. CDR1 MNHEY and CDR2 SMNVEV come from the germline V gene (reference sequence). The CDR3 consists of 16 residues. The CDR3 DNA sequence: TGTGCCAGCAGCAGACTAGCGGGGACTAACACCGGGGAGCTGTTTTTT. It encodes CASSRLAGTNTGELFF.

This clone was seen only a few times. This sample also contains other DNA sequences that code for the same CDR3. The V call is TRBV19, the J call TRBJ2-1; TRBD2 might be the D (5 bases). CDR1 is LNHDA and CDR2 is SQIVND in the germline V gene (reference sequence). This CDR3 contains 14 residues. V was clipped by 6 bases and J by 0 bases, with 9 bases between them. The CDR3 is CASRGGSSYNEQFF. The CDR3 DNA reads TGTGCCAGTAGGGGTGGGAGCTCCTACAATGAGCAGTTCTTC.

The chain combines TRBV7-9 with TRBJ2-1, with 10 bases lining up with TRBD2. With 2 bases clipped from V and 10 bases from J, the junction kept 11 bases outside the gene matches. The germline CDR1 and CDR2 sequences are SEHNR and FQNEAQ (reference sequence). The CDR3 consists of 16 residues. The CDR3 bases are TGTGCCAGCAGCTTAAAGGAGGGGCTAGCGGGGGACGAGCAGTTCTTC. Translating it yields CASSLKEGLAGDEQFF.

The V and J genes are TRBV5-1 and TRBJ2-7; 8 positions match TRBD2. This CDR3 spans 14 amino acids. Trimming removed 6 bases from V and 6 bases from J; junction bases left unmatched: 11. Germline V gene sequence: CDR1 SGHRS, CDR2 YFSETQ. CDR3 sequence (DNA): TGCGCCAGCATCGACCCGGGGGGGGCAGGCGAGCAGTACTTC. It encodes CASIDPGGAGEQYF.